These 6 T cell receptor beta chains were sequenced from one sample in a study of regulatory T cells in long-lasting Graves disease. Described time point: newly diagnosed GD, antithyroid drugs for less than 3 months. PBMC RNA was the source of the TCR library. CDR3-region Arm-PCR and iRepertoire HTBI primers produced the TCR beta libraries. TCRdb independently ran MiXCR on the multiplex PCR reads; one entry per CDR3 protein. The sample yields under 800,000 distinct CDR3 sequences, around 17% seen once. This sample also belongs to another study, concerning T cells in Graves' hyperthyroidism and ophthalmopathy.

The sample in question was peripheral blood mononuclear cells (PBMCs), obtained at new diagnosis, from a patient treated with antithyroid drugs. The receptors originated from a woman in her twenties or thirties with Graves disease.

In this sample, this clonotype turned up many times. The chain has TRBV28 and TRBJ2-7, with D perhaps matching TRBD1 or TRBD2 (5 bases each). Looked up from germline, CDR1 is MDHEN and CDR2 is SYDVKM. This CDR3 spans 15 amino acids. V was cut by 10 bases and J by 3 bases, with 22 bases left in between. Here the CDR3 DNA reads TGTGCCACCTATTTGACAGCAAAAGGAGGCTACGAGCAGTACTTC. Its protein is CATYLTAKGGYEQYF.

The chain uses TRBV28 and TRBJ2-6; 9 nucleotides align to TRBD1. Trimming at V came to 0 bases and at J to 4 bases, leaving 7 bases not matched to a gene. Germline CDR1 is MDHEN and CDR2 is SYDVKM. The CDR3 extends over 18 amino acids. CDR3 sequence (DNA): TGTGCCAGCAGTTTATGGCCGGGACAGGGTTCAGGGGCCAACGTCCTGACTTTC. It translates to CASSLWPGQGSGANVLTF.

This chain uses TRBV5-1 with TRBJ1-6; D is undetermined. The CDR3 covers 15 residues. V was clipped by 5 bases and J by 8 bases, with 17 bases between them. Germline V gene lookup returns CDR1 SGHRS and CDR2 YFSETQ. CDR3 residues: CASSLGSEGHSPLHF. The CDR3 DNA reads TGCGCCAGCAGTTTAGGTTCGGAGGGCCATTCACCCCTCCACTTT.

This clonotype turned up a few times. This rearrangement joins TRBV7-9 to TRBJ2-7, with TRBD2 identical over 12 bases. Germline-derived CDR1 and CDR2 are SEHNR and FQNEAQ (reference sequence). Trimming cost V 4 bases and J 6 bases; bases outside gene matches: 7. This CDR3 contains 15 residues. This CDR3 reads CASSYLAGGPSEQYF. Here the CDR3 DNA reads TGTGCCAGCAGCTATCTAGCGGGAGGGCCGAGCGAGCAGTACTTC.

Many counts were recorded for this clonotype. This chain joins TRBV28 and TRBJ1-4, with a weak D call TRBD1 (5 bases). This CDR3 spans 12 amino acids. Germline loops: CDR1 MDHEN, CDR2 SYDVKM. Trimming shortened V by 7 bases and J by 8 bases, and 11 bases separated the two germline ends. CDR3 bases: TGTGCCAGCAACCAGGGACCCGAAAAACTGTTTTTT. Protein sequence: CASNQGPEKLFF.

This clonotype was seen only a few times. The chain combines TRBV12-3 or TRBV12-4 with TRBJ1-3, with 7 bases lining up with TRBD1. The CDR3 spans 17 residues. Losses at the gene ends were 5 bases for V and 3 bases for J; bases not matched to a gene: 13. CDR3 sequence (DNA): TGTGCCAGCAGTCCGGGGGGACAGCTAAATATTGGAAACACCATATATTTT. This encodes CASSPGGQLNIGNTIYF.